These 17 T cell receptor beta chains share one sample of origin, sequenced in a study of shared clonotypes between healthy human individuals. The assay was immunoSEQ multiplex PCR, and TCRdb's table has in-frame clones only and misses some. The table lists some 1 million clones, about 74% of them singletons. The sample taken for sequencing was memory CD4+ T cells sorted from blood. Subset meaning: CD45RA-negative fraction. All receptors derive from a man aged 18 to 30 in good health.

The gene calls are TRBV15 and TRBJ2-5; no clear D. The CDR3 consists of 10 residues. Germline CDR1 is LNHNV and CDR2 is YYDKDF (reference sequence). V shed 5 bases and J shed 3 bases, with 1 base lying between them. The CDR3 loop reads CATSEETQYF. CDR3 DNA sequence: TGTGCCACCAGCGAAGAGACCCAGTACTTC.

The chain joins TRBV2 to TRBJ2-3, with D unresolved. Germline V gene lookup returns CDR1 SNHLY and CDR2 FYNNEI. The germline V and J ends were trimmed by 7 bases and 4 bases, with 9 bases remaining between them. This CDR3 region has 12 residues. The CDR3: CASKRVADTQYF. The CDR3 region has the DNA TGTGCCAGCAAAAGGGTTGCAGATACGCAGTATTTT. Variable domain in full (rest from reference TRBV2 and TRBJ2-3): EPEVTQTPSHQVTQMGQEVILRCVPISNHLYFYWYRQILGQKVEFLVSFYNNEISEKSEIFDDQFSVERPDGSNFTLKIRSTKLEDSAMYFCASKRVADTQYFGPGTRLTVL.

The chain combines TRBV28 with TRBJ2-7; the match to TRBD2 covers 13 bases. Germline V lookup: CDR1 MDHEN, CDR2 SYDVKM. Trimming at V came to 1 base and at J to 7 bases, leaving 13 bases not matched to a gene. This CDR3 spans 18 amino acids. This chain's CDR3 is CASSLSQTLAGGPREQYF. The CDR3 bases are TGTGCCAGCAGTTTATCCCAGACACTAGCGGGGGGGCCAAGGGAGCAGTACTTC.

This chain joins TRBV27 and TRBJ1-1; D remains ambiguous. CDR3 length: 14 amino acids. Trimming took 3 bases from V and 0 from J, leaving 8 bases between them. Looked up from germline, CDR1 is MNHEY and CDR2 is SMNVEV (reference sequence). Here the CDR3 DNA reads TGTGCCAGCAGTTTCCGCAGGCTGAACACTGAAGCTTTCTTT. Residues: CASSFRRLNTEAFF.

The CDR3 DNA follows: TGTGCCAGCAGCCCCGGACAGGCGATAAAAGAGACCCAGTACTTC. Amino acid sequence: CASSPGQAIKETQYF. The chain is built from TRBV7-9 and TRBJ2-5, with 7 bases matching TRBD1. CDR3 length: 15 residues. J lost 3 bases, V lost 5 bases, and 9 bases had no gene match. Germline CDR1 reads SEHNR; CDR2 reads FQNEAQ (reference sequence). Full variable domain (remainder filled in from reference TRBV7-9 and TRBJ2-5): DTGVSQNPRHKITKRGQNVTFRCDPISEHNRLYWYRQTLGQGPEFLTYFQNEAQLEKSRLLSDRFSAERPKGSFSTLEIQRTEQGDSAMYLCASSPGQAIKETQYFGPGTRLLVL.

This chain links TRBV15 with TRBJ1-4; D is unresolved. The germline gives CDR1 LNHNV, CDR2 YYDKDF (reference sequence). This CDR3 has 15 residues. Trimming stripped 1 base from V and 5 bases from J, with 11 bases between. Written as DNA, the CDR3 is TGTGCCACCAGCAGAGTCGACAACCCGAATGAAAAACTGTTTTTT. Amino acids: CATSRVDNPNEKLFF.

To note about this clone: Additional DNA sequences in this sample encode the identical CDR3. V and J are TRBV7-9 and TRBJ1-3; unclear D gene. The CDR3 runs to 14 residues. Per germline, CDR1 SEHNR and CDR2 FQNEAQ (reference sequence). V shed 1 base and J shed 0 bases, with 4 bases lying between them. This CDR3 is CASSLGNSGNTIYF. The CDR3 region has the DNA TGTGCCAGCAGCTTAGGTAACTCTGGAAACACCATATATTTT.

The chain uses TRBV2 and TRBJ2-3; either TRBD1 or TRBD2 may fit D (5 bases each). Trimming pared 4 bases from V and 7 bases from J, leaving 15 bases between. Per germline, CDR1 SNHLY and CDR2 FYNNEI. CDR3 length equals 14 residues. This CDR3 reads CASSVGTTSYTQYF. CDR3 DNA sequence: TGTGCCAGCAGTGTGGGGACCACATCATATACGCAGTATTTT.

The chain is built from TRBV29-1 and TRBJ1-2; tentative D call: TRBD1 (6 bases). The CDR3 loop spans 13 amino acids. V was cut by 7 bases and J by 13 bases, with 25 bases left in between. CDR1 is SQVTM and CDR2 is ANQGSEA in the germline V gene. The CDR3 nucleotides read TGCAGCGCCCGGGGGGGGGCAGATCTTTCCGGCACCTTC. As protein: CSARGGADLSGTF.

This clone occurred once. The chain joins TRBV29-1 to TRBJ2-1; 7 bases fit TRBD1. Germline trimming cut 4 bases from V and 8 bases from J; bases unmatched to any gene: 11. CDR1 SQVTM and CDR2 ANQGSEA come from the germline V gene. The CDR3 has 14 amino acids. The CDR3 bases are TGCAGCGTTGCGGTATTCCCGACAGGGCATGAGCAGTTCTTC. Translation: CSVAVFPTGHEQFF.

This chain links TRBV11-2 with TRBJ1-5; TRBD1 is a possible D gene (5 bases). Trimming removed 5 bases at V and 6 bases at J, with 11 bases between. The CDR3 loop spans 13 amino acids. Germline V CDR1 and CDR2: SGHAT, FQNNGV. The CDR3 sequence is CASSPGGGQPQHF. The CDR3 bases are TGTGCCAGCAGCCCGGGCGGGGGTCAGCCCCAGCATTTT.

At least ten counts were recorded for this clone. The CDR3 sequence: CASSGRGQGRGETQYF. As DNA, the CDR3 is TGTGCCAGCAGCGGGCGGGGACAGGGAAGAGGAGAGACCCAGTACTTC. The genes are TRBV9 and TRBJ2-5; 9 bases match TRBD1. Germline lookup yields CDR1 SGDLS and CDR2 YYNGEE. Trimming cost V 3 bases and J 4 bases; bases outside gene matches: 10. This CDR3 has 16 amino acids.

The chain uses TRBV7-2 and TRBJ1-2; the match to TRBD1 covers 7 bases. The CDR3 is made up of 15 amino acids. Germline lookup yields CDR1 SGHTA and CDR2 FQGNSA. Trimming cost V 6 bases and J 3 bases; bases outside gene matches: 10. The CDR3 sequence: CASRRSSGTDYGYTF. For the CDR3, the DNA is TGTGCCAGCAGGCGTTCCTCCGGGACAGACTATGGCTACACCTTC.

This chain uses TRBV2 with TRBJ1-5; D is perhaps TRBD1 (6 bases). V shed 5 bases and J shed 0 bases, with 8 bases lying between them. Germline V gene lookup returns CDR1 SNHLY and CDR2 FYNNEI. The CDR3 has 14 amino acids. In DNA, the CDR3 is TGTGCCAGCAGTAGGGGGGATAGCAATCAGCCCCAGCATTTT. Translating gives CASSRGDSNQPQHF.

The genes are TRBV4-3 and TRBJ2-3; 11 bases fit TRBD2. Germline V gene sequence: CDR1 LGHNA, CDR2 YSLEER. The V gene end was trimmed by 0 bases and the J gene end by 4 bases; junction bases not matched to a gene: 9. This CDR3 has 18 amino acids. The CDR3 region is CASSQDRLAGLGADTQYF. In DNA, the CDR3 is TGCGCCAGCAGCCAAGATAGACTAGCGGGACTAGGGGCAGATACGCAGTATTTT.

The chain is built from TRBV28 and TRBJ2-2; 10 bases agree with TRBD1. The germline CDR1 and CDR2 sequences are MDHEN and SYDVKM. The CDR3 extends over 15 amino acids. With 5 bases clipped from V and 6 bases from J, the junction kept 6 bases outside the gene matches. The CDR3 reads CASSHRQGAAGELFF. The CDR3 DNA follows: TGTGCCAGCAGTCACCGACAGGGGGCTGCCGGGGAGCTGTTTTTT.

This clone is a singleton in its sample. This chain links TRBV28 with TRBJ1-6, with D possibly matching TRBD1 (6 bases). V dropped 7 bases and J dropped 6 bases, with 10 bases sitting between them. The CDR3 covers 13 residues. Germline assignment: CDR1 MDHEN and CDR2 SYDVKM. In DNA, the CDR3 is TGTGCCAGCACCGGACAGTTTAATTCACCCCTCCACTTT. Translation gives CASTGQFNSPLHF. Variable domain in full (rest from reference TRBV28 and TRBJ1-6): DVKVTQSSRYLVKRTGEKVFLECVQDMDHENMFWYRQDPGLGLRLIYFSYDVKMKEKGDIPEGYSVSREKKERFSLILESASTNQTSMYLCASTGQFNSPLHFGNGTRLTVT.